The 3 T cell receptor beta chains below come from one sample, sequenced in a study of T cell changes during pregnancy in multiple sclerosis. Sequencing used immunoSEQ multiplex PCR; TCRdb keeps in-frame clones, though not all of them. The table includes 30,000 to 40,000 clones, about 88% detected once. Here the sequenced sample was CD8+ T cells from peripheral blood mononuclear cells, taken in the third trimester of pregnancy. Receptors were obtained from a female donor with multiple sclerosis, enrolled in a pregnancy study.

The genes are TRBV6-5 and TRBJ1-5; D gene ambiguous. Trimming left V 2 bases short and J 0 bases short, with 8 bases between. Germline V gene data show CDR1 as MNHEY and CDR2 as SVGAGI. There are 15 residues in the CDR3. CDR3 residues: CASSYDGDSNQPQHF. In DNA form, the CDR3 reads TGTGCCAGCAGTTACGACGGGGATAGCAATCAGCCCCAGCATTTT.

The rearrangement joins TRBV5-6 to TRBJ1-1; D not certain. In germline, CDR1 is SGHDT, CDR2 YYEEEE. V lost 2 bases to trimming and J lost 3 bases, with 14 bases between them. The CDR3 runs to 15 residues. The DNA of the CDR3 is TGTGCCAGCAGCTTTGCGGGGTACCAGGACACTGAAGCTTTCTTT. It is translated as CASSFAGYQDTEAFF.

CDR3 sequence: CAISESGTGWEDGTEAFF. The CDR3 coding sequence is TGTGCCATCAGTGAGTCGGGGACAGGCTGGGAAGACGGCACTGAAGCTTTCTTT. The V gene is TRBV10-3, the J gene TRBJ1-1; 8 bases are shared with TRBD1. CDR3 length: 18 amino acids. V lost 0 bases to trimming and J lost 4 bases; unmatched junction nucleotides: 13. From germline, CDR1 is ENHRY and CDR2 SYGVKD.